A single sample is the source of the 7 T cell receptor beta chains below, sequenced in a study of cytomegalovirus exposure and HLA in healthy donors. Vbeta (60) and Jbeta (13) primers were used in the PCR. Sequenced by immunoSEQ multiplex PCR; TCRdb stores in-frame clones only, minus some. Its table records about 59,000 clones. Sequenced input: PBMCs. The receptors originated from a man aged 25-45 years in good health and CMV-seropositive.

This sequence joins TRBV30 and TRBJ1-1; D remains ambiguous. The CDR3 has 14 amino acids. Germline loops: CDR1 GTSNPN, CDR2 SVGIG (reference sequence). Trimming removed 3 bases at V and 1 base at J, with 12 bases between. The CDR3 sequence: CAWRGESRNTEAFF. DNA of the CDR3: TGTGCCTGGAGGGGAGAAAGTAGGAACACTGAAGCTTTCTTT.

This rearrangement joins TRBV7-8 to TRBJ2-3; D is possibly TRBD2 (5 bases). V was cut by 3 bases and J by 2 bases, with 12 bases left in between. The CDR3 extends over 15 amino acids. The germline CDR1 and CDR2 sequences are SGHVS and FQNEAQ. CDR3 sequence (DNA): TGTGCCAGCAGCTTTTTACGGGGTGACACAGATACGCAGTATTTT. Protein product: CASSFLRGDTDTQYF.

The genes are TRBV30 and TRBJ2-5, with a weak D call TRBD1 (5 bases). Per germline, CDR1 GTSNPN and CDR2 SVGIG (reference sequence). The V gene lost 5 bases and the J gene lost 5 bases, with 15 bases spanning the gap. CDR3 length equals 13 residues. The CDR3 nucleotides are TGTGCCTGGGCCCAGGGTCGGTGGGAGACCCAGTACTTC. Protein sequence: CAWAQGRWETQYF.

This chain links TRBV6-5 with TRBJ1-4, with D perhaps matching TRBD1 (6 bases). Germline CDR1 MNHEY, CDR2 SVGAGI. V shed 2 bases and J shed 8 bases, with 15 bases lying between them. The CDR3 covers 15 residues. CDR3 in DNA: TGTGCCAGCAGTTACGATTCAGGGGTTGAAGAAAAACTGTTTTTT. Protein: CASSYDSGVEEKLFF.

The chain has TRBV4-2 and TRBJ2-5; 7 positions agree with TRBD2. The CDR3 runs 18 residues. The germline CDR1 and CDR2 sequences are LGHNA and YNFKEQ. Trimming took 0 bases from V and 1 from J; bases not matched to a gene: 11. The CDR3, as DNA: TGTGCCAGCAGCCAAGAAGAAGCCAGCGGGACGCCCCAAGAGACCCAGTACTTC. This gives the protein CASSQEEASGTPQETQYF.

A word on this clone: Other DNA sequences in the sample encode the same CDR3. J is TRBJ2-7 and V is TRBV5-1; 7 nucleotides match TRBD1. Germline V gene data show CDR1 as SGHRS and CDR2 as YFSETQ. This CDR3 region has 14 residues. V gave up 0 bases and J gave up 2 bases; unmatched junction bases: 2. The DNA of the CDR3 is TGCGCCAGCAGCTTGGGGCAGGGGGCCTACGAGCAGTACTTC. Translation gives CASSLGQGAYEQYF.

The V and J genes are TRBV18 and TRBJ1-2; 10 nucleotides line up with TRBD1. There are 16 residues in the CDR3. Trimming removed 3 bases from V and 0 bases from J; junction bases left unmatched: 4. Looked up from germline, CDR1 is KGHSH and CDR2 is LQKENI. In DNA form, the CDR3 reads TGTGCCAGCTCACCCGGGACAGGGGACACTAACTATGGCTACACCTTC. Its translation is CASSPGTGDTNYGYTF.